This TCR beta chain was identified during a study of PD-L1 blockade in urothelial cancer. The CDR3 is 14 residues long. From germline, CDR1 is SGHTA and CDR2 FQGTGA. V was pared by 6 bases and J by 3 bases, with 11 bases between. Synthetic TCR analog templates were spiked into all PCRs individually. Produced via immunoSEQ multiplex PCR; TCRdb's table is partial and in-frame only. The sample records some 79,000 clones, roughly 80% being singletons. The clonotype originates from a man in his 70s with urothelial cancer. The chain couples TRBV7-3 to TRBJ2-2, with D possibly matching TRBD1 (6 bases). This specimen consisted of PBMCs, obtained around atezolizumab (anti-PD-L1) treatment. This CDR3 is CASSSAGDTGELFF. The CDR3 DNA reads TGTGCCAGCAGTTCCGCAGGGGACACCGGGGAGCTGTTTTTT.